The next 9 T cell receptor beta chains were all read from a single sample in a study of shared clonotypes between healthy human individuals. Profiling relied on immunoSEQ multiplex PCR, and the TCRdb table lists in-frame clones only, not all of them. The sample contains fewer than 1.4 million clones, about 80% of which appear only once. Sequenced: memory CD4+ T cells from PBMCs. Subset reported: CD45RA-negative fraction. The source is a man aged 18 to 29 in good health. Some clones in this sample may be carry-over from other donors' samples.

The gene calls are TRBV28 and TRBJ2-4; 9 bases are a match to TRBD2. Germline CDR1 MDHEN, CDR2 SYDVKM. This CDR3 region has 18 residues. J was trimmed by 0 bases and V by 2 bases; bases with no gene match: 8. The CDR3 DNA reads TGTGCCAGCAGTTTACTTGGGCTAGCGGGAAAAGCCAAAAACATTCAGTACTTC. Translating gives CASSLLGLAGKAKNIQYF.

This sequence joins TRBV7-8 and TRBJ2-3; TRBD2 matches at 12 bases. Germline CDR1 reads SGHVS; CDR2 reads FQNEAQ. This CDR3 contains 19 residues. V gave up 3 bases and J gave up 2 bases; unmatched junction bases: 12. The CDR3 spells CASSFPSGRAPSHTDTQYF. CDR3 sequence (DNA): TGTGCCAGCAGCTTTCCTAGCGGGAGGGCCCCCTCTCACACAGATACGCAGTATTTT. The full variable domain, completed using reference TRBV7-8 and TRBJ2-3, is GAGVSQSPRYKVAKRGQDVALRCDPISGHVSLFWYQQALGQGPEFLTYFQNEAQLDKSGLPSDRFFAERPEGSVSTLKIQRTQQEDSAVYLCASSFPSGRAPSHTDTQYFGPGTRLTVL.

The chain has TRBV15 and TRBJ1-3; D gene uncertain. In germline, CDR1 is LNHNV, CDR2 YYDKDF (reference sequence). The CDR3 is 18 amino acids. Trimming took off 0 bases at V and 0 bases at J, with 15 bases between the two ends. The CDR3 DNA reads TGTGCCACCAGCAGAGATCGCGGAGGGAGGACCTCTGGAAACACCATATATTTT. This translates into CATSRDRGGRTSGNTIYF.

In regard to this clone: A much larger clone is a single base away; this may be a read error. Other DNA sequences from this sample encode an identical CDR3 as well. The CDR3 is CASSVGGATNEKLFF. CDR3 sequence (DNA): TGTGCCAGCAGCGTAGGGGGTGCAACTAATGAAAAACTGTTTTTT. V gene TRBV9 combines with J gene TRBJ1-4; D gene ambiguous. The germline V gene has CDR1 SGDLS and CDR2 YYNGEE. The CDR3 covers 15 residues. Deletions cut 0 bases from V and 0 bases from J, with 6 bases between.

This rearrangement joins TRBV19 to TRBJ1-3, with D hard to call. Deletions cut 3 bases from V and 3 bases from J, with 9 bases between. From germline, CDR1 is LNHDA and CDR2 SQIVND (reference sequence). The CDR3 sequence is 14 residues long. DNA for the CDR3: TGTGCCAGTAGTATCCCCCGGCGTGGAAACACCATATATTTT. Its translation: CASSIPRRGNTIYF.

The chain links TRBV7-3 to TRBJ2-1, with 9 positions matching TRBD2. The junction had 15 bases not matched to a gene; V was cut back by 4 bases and J by 8 bases. Germline loops: CDR1 SGHTA, CDR2 FQGTGA. CDR3 size: 17 residues. CDR3 nucleotide sequence: TGTGCCAGCAGCTCGCACGTTTTAGCGGGAGTAACGGATGAGCAGTTCTTC. Its translation: CASSSHVLAGVTDEQFF. The full variable domain, its missing parts supplied by reference TRBV7-3 and TRBJ2-1, is GAGVSQTPSNKVTEKGKYVELRCDPISGHTALYWYRQSLGQGPEFLIYFQGTGAADDSGLPNDRFFAVRPEGSVSTLKIQRTERGDSAVYLCASSSHVLAGVTDEQFFGPGTRLTVL.

The genes are TRBV7-8 and TRBJ2-3, with D uncertain. Germline loops: CDR1 SGHVS, CDR2 FQNEAQ. Between the trimmed V and J ends, which lost 3 bases and 4 bases, there was a span of 8 bases. This CDR3 region has 13 residues. The CDR3 region is CASSFSAADTQYF. The CDR3 DNA reads TGTGCCAGCAGCTTCTCCGCGGCAGATACGCAGTATTTT.

V is TRBV10-3 and J is TRBJ2-7; 11 bases map to TRBD1. The CDR3 is 14 residues long. The ends lost 8 bases at V and 5 bases at J; junction bases unmatched: 8. CDR1 is ENHRY and CDR2 is SYGVKD in the germline V gene. The CDR3 protein is CAIARGTGGNEQYF. The CDR3 DNA follows: TGTGCCATCGCCCGCGGGACAGGGGGGAACGAGCAGTACTTC.

V usage is TRBV4-1 and J usage is TRBJ1-1; a weak D match, TRBD1 (6 bases). Germline V lookup: CDR1 MGHRA, CDR2 YSYEKL. This CDR3 has 16 residues. The V end was cut by 0 bases, the J end by 10 bases, with 21 bases between. The CDR3 reads CASSQEGEFGGGPAFF. The CDR3 DNA reads as TGCGCCAGCAGCCAAGAAGGGGAGTTTGGGGGCGGGCCAGCTTTCTTT.